This entry describes one TCR beta chain. Sequencing was performed with immunoSEQ multiplex PCR; in TCRdb, only in-frame clones are kept and a portion is missing. The table records about 160,000 clones, around nine tenths of them present only once. The record originates from a study of blood T cell repertoires in COVID-19. This TCR was sampled from a woman between 65 and 79 years old with COVID-19, enrolled during active disease. Source material: peripheral blood.

CDR3 DNA sequence: TGTGCCAGCAGCCGACAGTTCGCGGGGCTGAACACTGAAGCTTTCTTT. Translating gives CASSRQFAGLNTEAFF. The J gene is TRBJ1-1, the V gene TRBV7-6; a weak D match, TRBD1 (5 bases). Germline CDR1 reads SGHVS; CDR2 reads FNYEAQ. Trimming stripped 5 bases from V and 0 bases from J, with 16 bases between. There are 16 residues in the CDR3. Together with reference TRBV7-6 and TRBJ1-1, the CDR3 gives the full variable domain: GAGVSQSPRYKVTKRGQDVALRCDPISGHVSLYWYRQALGQGPEFLTYFNYEAQQDKSGLPNDRFSAERPEGSISTLTIQRTEQRDSAMYRCASSRQFAGLNTEAFFGQGTRLTVV.